This T cell receptor beta chain originates from a study of CD8+CD57+ T cells in acquired aplastic anemia. The overall study: Sorted CD4+ plus CD8+ cells gave DNA averaging around 3.2 ug. Study-wide points: Patients and controls turned out to have approximately 29 CD8+ CDR3 sequences in common. The study found no significant CD8+ Simpson's diversity difference between patients and controls.

TCR beta VDJ combinations and CDR3 sequences were profiled from genomic DNA. Using its own MiXCR run on the reads, TCRdb lists one record per CDR3 protein. This table holds about 170,000 distinct CDR3 sequences, approximately 60% found once. This clonotype was observed many times. What it binds is unknown. The CDR3 consists of 12 residues. Germline lookup yields CDR1 MGHRA and CDR2 YSYEKL. Trimming pared 3 bases from V and 8 bases from J, leaving 10 bases between. The receptor was isolated from a human donor in good health. The sequencing input was sorted CD4+, CD8+, or CD8+CD57+ T cells (not recorded which) from PBMCs. This rearrangement joins TRBV4-1 to TRBJ1-2; TRBD1 is a possible D gene (5 bases). The CDR3 is CASSQPQGGYTF. Written as DNA, the CDR3 is TGCGCCAGCAGCCAGCCCCAGGGCGGCTACACCTTC.